The next 26 T cell receptor beta chains were all read from a single sample in a study of cytomegalovirus exposure and HLA in healthy donors. The PCR made use of 60 Vbeta and 13 Jbeta primers. Clones were read by immunoSEQ multiplex PCR, and TCRdb kept only the in-frame ones, dropping some. The sample contains about 190,000 clones, 85% to 90% of which appear only once. The material sequenced was PBMCs. These receptors all stem from a woman aged 18-29 years in good health and CMV-seronegative.

This chain joins TRBV11-3 and TRBJ1-3; no definite D call. Deletions cut 3 bases from V and 0 bases from J, with 3 bases between. Germline V CDR1 and CDR2: SGHNT, YENEEA. The CDR3 extends over 13 amino acids. This chain's CDR3 is CASSFNSGNTIYF. DNA of the CDR3: TGTGCCAGCAGCTTTAACTCTGGAAACACCATATATTTT.

This clone appeared once. The genes are TRBV19 and TRBJ1-1; D unresolved. The CDR3 sequence is 14 residues long. V was clipped by 3 bases and J by 5 bases, with 13 bases between them. CDR1 is LNHDA and CDR2 is SQIVND in the germline V gene (reference sequence). The CDR3 loop reads CASSINFRRTEAFF. The CDR3 coding sequence is TGTGCCAGTAGTATTAACTTTCGGAGGACTGAAGCTTTCTTT.

This clone was detected once. The chain combines TRBV5-4 with TRBJ1-4; 10 positions match TRBD1. Losses at the gene ends were 7 bases for V and 6 bases for J; bases not matched to a gene: 6. This CDR3 comprises 14 residues. CDR1 is SGHNT, CDR2 YYREEE, per germline (reference sequence). Written as DNA, the CDR3 is TGTGCCAGCGGGGCCGGGACAGGGGATGAAAAACTGTTTTTT. Protein sequence: CASGAGTGDEKLFF. The whole variable domain, filled in from reference TRBV5-4 and TRBJ1-4, reads ETGVTQSPTHLIKTRGQQVTLRCSSQSGHNTVSWYQQALGQGPQFIFQYYREEENGRGNFPPRFSGLQFPNYSSELNVNALELDDSALYLCASGAGTGDEKLFFGSGTQLSVL.

This chain uses TRBV2 with TRBJ2-7, with a weak D call TRBD1 (6 bases). CDR3 length: 14 amino acids. V shed 8 bases and J shed 0 bases, with 14 bases lying between them. In germline, CDR1 is SNHLY, CDR2 FYNNEI. CDR3 nucleotide sequence: TGTGCCAGCCTACAGGGACCCAGCTCCTACGAGCAGTACTTC. It specifies CASLQGPSSYEQYF.

This chain uses TRBV9 with TRBJ1-2; 11 bases line up with TRBD1. Germline V CDR1 and CDR2: SGDLS, YYNGEE. This CDR3 region has 17 residues. The V gene end was trimmed by 0 bases and the J gene end by 4 bases; junction bases not matched to a gene: 8. The CDR3 sequence is CASSVARTGGVGYGYTF. As DNA, the CDR3 is TGTGCCAGCAGCGTAGCAAGGACAGGGGGCGTCGGCTATGGCTACACCTTC.

The chain links TRBV6-5 to TRBJ2-7; 9 bases fit TRBD2. The CDR3 consists of 15 residues. Looked up from germline, CDR1 is MNHEY and CDR2 is SVGAGI. The J segment lost 2 bases and the V segment lost 7 bases, leaving 9 bases of the junction unmatched. CDR3 bases: TGTGCCAGCACCCCGAGGACTAGCGCAACCTACGAGCAGTACTTC. Translation gives CASTPRTSATYEQYF.

J is TRBJ1-2 and V is TRBV5-1; 7 bases fit TRBD1. The V segment lost 4 bases and the J segment 6 bases; nucleotides outside the gene matches: 9. In germline, CDR1 is SGHRS, CDR2 YFSETQ. The CDR3 is 14 residues long. The CDR3 nucleotides are TGCGCCAGCAGCACGGGGGGGACAGTCCATGGCTACACCTTC. Translated: CASSTGGTVHGYTF.

This clone turned up a few times. The chain couples TRBV6-1 to TRBJ1-1, with 9 bases lining up with TRBD1. The CDR3 sequence is 16 residues long. In germline, CDR1 is MNHNS, CDR2 SASEGT. V lost 4 bases and J lost 4; bases outside the gene matches: 10. CDR3 sequence (DNA): TGTGCCAGCAGTGCTCCCCCGGGACAGGGCACCACTGAAGCTTTCTTT. This sequence encodes CASSAPPGQGTTEAFF.

The sample holds a few counts of this clone. The chain combines TRBV27 with TRBJ2-7; TRBD2 might be the D (6 bases). Germline CDR1 and CDR2: MNHEY and SMNVEV (reference sequence). There are 14 residues in the CDR3. V was trimmed by 4 bases and J by 0 bases, leaving 10 bases between them. The CDR3 region is CASSSPGSSYEQYF. CDR3 in DNA: TGTGCCAGCAGTTCCCCCGGGAGCTCCTACGAGCAGTACTTC.

The CDR3 nucleotides are TGTGCCAGCAGCTCGGCTCCACAGGGAATAAAGGAGACCCAGTACTTC. It encodes CASSSAPQGIKETQYF. The V call is TRBV5-4, the J call TRBJ2-5; possibly TRBD1 for D (6 bases). Between the trimmed V and J ends, which lost 3 bases and 5 bases, there was a span of 20 bases. The CDR3 contains 16 residues. Per the germline V gene, CDR1 is SGHNT and CDR2 is YYREEE (reference sequence).

This chain connects TRBV5-6 to TRBJ1-4, with 7 bases identical to TRBD1. The germline V gene encodes CDR1 SGHDT and CDR2 YYEEEE. The J segment lost 0 bases and the V segment lost 4 bases, leaving 6 bases of the junction unmatched. CDR3 length: 16 amino acids. CDR3 sequence: CASSPGQAATNEKLFF. DNA for the CDR3: TGTGCCAGCAGCCCTGGACAGGCCGCAACTAATGAAAAACTGTTTTTT.

This chain uses TRBV27 with TRBJ1-5; 9 bases are a match to TRBD1. Germline trimming cut 6 bases from V and 4 bases from J; bases unmatched to any gene: 1. The CDR3 contains 13 residues. Germline lookup yields CDR1 MNHEY and CDR2 SMNVEV (reference sequence). The CDR3 is CASRGQGNQPQHF. CDR3 DNA: TGTGCCAGCAGGGGACAGGGAAATCAGCCCCAGCATTTT.

V is TRBV5-6 and J is TRBJ1-4, with 7 bases lining up with TRBD1. Germline V lookup: CDR1 SGHDT, CDR2 YYEEEE. The CDR3 totals 14 residues. V dropped 2 bases and J dropped 3; count of bases not matched to a gene: 1. Here the CDR3 reads CASSFGTANEKLFF. The CDR3 DNA reads as TGTGCCAGCAGCTTCGGGACAGCTAATGAAAAACTGTTTTTT.

The gene calls are TRBV10-2 and TRBJ2-3; 7 nucleotides align to TRBD1. Germline lookup yields CDR1 WSHSY and CDR2 SAAADI. The CDR3 spans 15 residues. V gave up 6 bases and J gave up 2 bases; unmatched junction bases: 8. CDR3 region: CASRRWDSITDTQYF. CDR3 bases: TGCGCCAGCAGGAGGTGGGACAGCATCACAGATACGCAGTATTTT.

The table lists this clone with a count of one. The chain has TRBV30 and TRBJ2-1; 13 nucleotides match TRBD2. V was clipped by 2 bases and J by 7 bases; unmatched bases: 14. This CDR3 has 18 amino acids. The V gene's germline CDR1 is GTSNPN and CDR2 SVGIG (reference sequence). In DNA form, the CDR3 reads TGTGCCTGGAGTTCTAGGACTAGCGGGGGAGGTTTCGGGAATGAGCAGTTCTTC. This codes for CAWSSRTSGGGFGNEQFF.

The chain uses TRBV9 and TRBJ2-7, with 16 positions matching TRBD2. V was clipped by 2 bases and J by 6 bases; unmatched bases: 2. The CDR3 spans 15 residues. Germline-derived CDR1 and CDR2 are SGDLS and YYNGEE. CDR3 nucleotides: TGTGCCAGCAGCGTCGGGACTAGCGGGGGGGTCGAGCAGTACTTC. It specifies CASSVGTSGGVEQYF.

Written as DNA, the CDR3 is TGTGCCAGCAGAGGGACAGTTACTAACTATGGCTACACCTTC. Translation: CASRGTVTNYGYTF. The chain employs TRBV2 and TRBJ1-2; 7 bases line up with TRBD1. Germline CDR1 is SNHLY and CDR2 is FYNNEI. Trimming cost V 6 bases and J 0 bases; bases outside gene matches: 4. This CDR3 is 14 amino acids long.

The chain recombines TRBV10-3 with TRBJ2-2; weak D call: TRBD2 (6 bases). This CDR3 spans 13 amino acids. Trimming cost V 9 bases and J 2 bases, with 10 bases left between them. Germline CDR1 reads ENHRY; CDR2 reads SYGVKD. CDR3: CAIRDFNTGELFF. The CDR3 DNA reads as TGTGCCATACGGGACTTCAACACCGGGGAGCTGTTTTTT.

V gene TRBV10-2 combines with J gene TRBJ2-7; 8 nucleotides match TRBD1. The length of the CDR3 is 18 residues. From germline, CDR1 is WSHSY and CDR2 SAAADI. V shed 0 bases, J shed 1 base, and the junction held 11 bases outside the gene matches. This CDR3 is CASSESNLRRTGSYEQYF. The CDR3 DNA is TGCGCCAGCAGTGAGTCGAACCTCAGGCGGACAGGGTCCTACGAGCAGTACTTC.

This chain links TRBV4-2 with TRBJ2-2; D is uncertain. This CDR3 comprises 16 residues. Trimming removed 0 bases from V and 4 bases from J, with 12 bases in between. Germline V gene data show CDR1 as LGHNA and CDR2 as YNFKEQ. The CDR3 bases are TGTGCCAGCAGCCAAGATCACAGCAAGCCCACCGGGGAGCTGTTTTTT. It encodes CASSQDHSKPTGELFF.

V and J are TRBV10-3 and TRBJ2-7; 8 bases line up with TRBD2. CDR3 length: 13 residues. The junction had 7 bases not matched to a gene; V was cut back by 5 bases and J by 7 bases. The germline CDR1 and CDR2 sequences are ENHRY and SYGVKD. This CDR3 reads CAISSVLAGEQYF. The CDR3 region has the DNA TGTGCCATCAGTAGCGTCCTAGCGGGTGAGCAGTACTTC.

V usage is TRBV7-9 and J usage is TRBJ2-2, with D uncertain. From germline, CDR1 is SEHNR and CDR2 FQNEAQ (reference sequence). The germline V and J ends were trimmed by 1 base and 1 base, with 4 bases remaining between them. There are 14 residues in the CDR3. The CDR3 loop reads CASSLGLNTGELFF. In DNA, the CDR3 is TGTGCCAGCAGCTTAGGACTGAACACCGGGGAGCTGTTTTTT.

The V and J genes are TRBV29-1 and TRBJ2-7; D may be TRBD2 (6 bases). V lost 6 bases, J lost 1 base, and 16 bases lay in between. The CDR3 runs 14 residues. Germline CDR1 is SQVTM and CDR2 is ANQGSEA. The CDR3 here is CSVSRRAESYEQYF. DNA for the CDR3: TGCAGCGTCTCCCGGAGGGCCGAGTCCTACGAGCAGTACTTC.

This clone was detected only a few times. V and J are TRBV7-2 and TRBJ1-1; perhaps TRBD1 as D (5 bases). V was trimmed by 7 bases and J by 1 base, leaving 10 bases between them. Germline lookup yields CDR1 SGHTA and CDR2 FQGNSA. CDR3 size: 13 residues. CDR3 DNA sequence: TGTGCCAGCAAGAAACAGGAGAACACTGAAGCTTTCTTT. This translates into CASKKQENTEAFF.

This clone came up once. This rearrangement joins TRBV10-1 to TRBJ1-6, with D perhaps TRBD1 (5 bases). Between the trimmed V and J ends, which lost 0 bases and 7 bases, there was a span of 10 bases. The germline CDR1 and CDR2 sequences are WNHNN and SYGVQD (reference sequence). This CDR3 contains 15 residues. This CDR3 reads CASSESAGRNSPLHF. For the CDR3, the DNA is TGCGCCAGCAGTGAGTCGGCAGGGAGGAATTCACCCCTCCACTTT.

The CDR3 loop is CAISGTGGMNTEAFF. In DNA, the CDR3 is TGTGCCATCAGTGGGACAGGGGGCATGAACACTGAAGCTTTCTTT. The chain links TRBV10-3 to TRBJ1-1; 11 bases agree with TRBD1. This CDR3 contains 15 residues. J gave up 0 bases and V 4 bases, and 1 base lay outside the gene matches. Looked up from germline, CDR1 is ENHRY and CDR2 is SYGVKD.